The rows below give T cell receptor beta chains drawn from one sample of a study of blood T cell repertoires in COVID-19. Here immunoSEQ multiplex PCR was the method, and the copy in TCRdb shows in-frame clones only, minus some. The data show under 350,000 clones, with around 85% seen just once and about 4.2% held by the top ten. What was sequenced was PBMCs or T cells enriched from blood (not recorded which). These receptors were obtained from a woman aged 35 to 49 with acute COVID-19. CDR3s include the opening cysteine and the closing phenylalanine or tryptophan. A D gene is named only where the DNA matches it firmly. For some rows the clone size is stated as once, few or many, or as a class when expanded; others skip it.

v_gene	abundance	j_gene	len	d_gene	CDR3aa	CDR3nt
TRBV10-3	-	TRBJ2-2	14	TRBD1	CAISEGTGIVELFF	TGTGCCATCAGTGAGGGGACAGGGATTGTGGAGCTGTTTTTT
TRBV29-1	-	TRBJ2-2	12	-	CSGGPGSRELFF	TGCAGCGGAGGCCCAGGGTCGAGGGAGCTGTTTTTT
TRBV2	-	TRBJ2-2	15	-	CASEGGGINTGELFF	TGTGCCAGCGAGGGAGGCGGTATAAACACCGGGGAGCTGTTTTTT
TRBV5-1	-	TRBJ1-6	17	-	CASSLTTARNVNSPLHF	TGCGCCAGCAGCTTGACGACAGCTCGGAATGTTAATTCACCCCTCCACTTT
TRBV27	-	TRBJ1-6	12	TRBD1	CASGTVNSPLHF	TGTGCCAGCGGGACAGTGAATTCACCCCTCCACTTT
TRBV6-2/TRBV6-3	once	TRBJ2-5	14	-	CASSSFGLGETQYF	TGTGCCAGCAGTTCCTTCGGACTGGGAGAGACCCAGTACTTC
TRBV7-3	-	TRBJ2-3	17	TRBD2	CASSSGGLAGEPDTQYF	TGTGCCAGCAGCTCCGGAGGACTAGCGGGGGAGCCAGATACGCAGTATTTT
TRBV18	-	TRBJ1-6	14	-	CASSPSRAPGTLHF	TGTGCCAGCTCACCCTCCAGGGCTCCAGGGACCCTCCACTTT
TRBV19	few	TRBJ1-6	14	-	CASTLGEGVPPLHF	TGTGCCAGTACCCTCGGGGAGGGTGTGCCACCCCTCCACTTT
TRBV28	-	TRBJ1-5	13	-	CASSLAGNQPQHF	TGTGCCAGCAGTTTGGCCGGCAATCAGCCCCAGCATTTT
TRBV28	-	TRBJ1-5	12	-	CASSELNQPQHF	TGTGCCAGCAGCGAACTCAATCAGCCCCAGCATTTT
TRBV9	once	TRBJ1-4	15	-	CASSPRAVDNEKLFF	TGTGCCAGCAGCCCCAGGGCGGTCGATAATGAAAAACTGTTTTTT
TRBV14	-	TRBJ1-4	17	-	CASSQDSWRGANEKLFF	TGTGCCAGCAGCCAAGATAGCTGGCGGGGCGCGAATGAAAAACTGTTTTTT
TRBV27	-	TRBJ2-1	13	-	CASRGEAYNEQFF	TGTGCCAGCAGAGGAGAAGCCTACAATGAGCAGTTCTTC
TRBV6-5	-	TRBJ1-2	14	-	CASSLSLRGRGYTF	TGTGCCAGCAGTTTGTCTTTAAGGGGCAGAGGCTACACCTTC
TRBV2	-	TRBJ1-6	13	-	CASEDRNNSPLHF	TGTGCCAGCGAGGACAGAAATAATTCACCCCTCCACTTT
TRBV4-3	-	TRBJ1-5	17	-	CASSQDTGTSSNQPQHF	TGCGCCAGCAGCCAGGATACCGGGACTTCGTCCAATCAGCCCCAGCATTTT
TRBV28	-	TRBJ2-7	16	TRBD1	CASSAASWDRGPEQYF	TGTGCCAGCAGTGCCGCATCCTGGGACAGGGGGCCCGAGCAGTACTTC
TRBV7-9	-	TRBJ2-1	15	TRBD2	CASSFGGDQYNEQFF	TGTGCCAGCAGCTTCGGGGGGGACCAATACAATGAGCAGTTCTTC
TRBV6-2/TRBV6-3	many	TRBJ2-7	15	-	CASSRSRTGTYEQYF	TGTGCCAGCAGTCGCAGCAGGACGGGAACCTACGAGCAGTACTTC
TRBV21-1	-	TRBJ1-1	19	-	CATVPLIPGQGVRNTEAFF	TGTGCCACCGTACCCCTTATCCCGGGACAGGGGGTCAGGAACACTGAAGCTTTCTTT
TRBV19	few	TRBJ2-1	13	TRBD1	CASSMAGGHEQFF	TGTGCCAGTAGTATGGCAGGGGGCCATGAGCAGTTCTTC
TRBV20-1	-	TRBJ2-5	10	-	CSAREETQYF	TGCAGTGCTAGGGAGGAGACCCAGTACTTC
TRBV4-1	-	TRBJ1-3	13	-	CASSQGTGLTIYF	TGCGCCAGCAGCCAAGGTACAGGGTTAACCATATATTTT
TRBV27	-	TRBJ2-3	14	-	CASAAGFIADTQYF	TGTGCCAGCGCGGCAGGGTTTATCGCAGATACGCAGTATTTT
TRBV6-2/TRBV6-3	-	TRBJ1-4	12	-	CASSNRAAKLFF	TGTGCCAGCAGTAACAGGGCCGCAAAACTGTTTTTT
TRBV20-1	-	TRBJ2-5	11	TRBD1	CSVRQGETQYF	TGCAGTGTCCGACAGGGAGAGACCCAGTACTTC
TRBV5-4	-	TRBJ2-1	15	TRBD2	CASTKTSGSYNEQFF	TGTGCCAGCACCAAGACTAGCGGGAGCTACAATGAGCAGTTCTTC
TRBV2	few	TRBJ1-4	15	-	CASTPDGTTNEKLFF	TGTGCCAGCACCCCCGACGGGACAACTAATGAAAAACTGTTTTTT
TRBV5-6	-	TRBJ2-7	13	-	CASSLGTEYEQYF	TGTGCCAGCAGCTTGGGGACAGAGTACGAGCAGTACTTC
TRBV9	-	TRBJ2-3	14	-	CASSWGGSTDTQYF	TGTGCCAGCAGCTGGGGAGGCAGCACAGATACGCAGTATTTT
TRBV28	-	TRBJ2-7	12	-	CASSRGAYEQYF	TGTGCCAGCAGTCGAGGCGCCTACGAGCAGTACTTC
TRBV18	-	TRBJ2-7	15	TRBD2	CASSPQRLAVYEQYF	TGTGCCAGCTCACCACAAAGACTAGCGGTCTACGAGCAGTACTTC
TRBV2	-	TRBJ1-5	14	-	CASSEVRSGQPQHF	TGTGCCAGCAGTGAAGTCCGGTCGGGTCAGCCCCAGCATTTT
TRBV18	-	TRBJ1-2	15	TRBD1	CASSPTETGVYGYTF	TGTGCCAGCTCACCCACTGAGACAGGGGTCTATGGCTACACCTTC
TRBV9	-	TRBJ2-5	16	-	CASSVSPSGAQETQYF	TGTGCCAGCAGCGTATCCCCCTCGGGAGCGCAAGAGACCCAGTACTTC
TRBV28	once	TRBJ1-1	13	-	CASSLSRNTEAFF	TGTGCCAGCAGTTTGAGTAGGAACACTGAAGCTTTCTTT
TRBV9	-	TRBJ2-2	15	-	CASSISTGHTGELFF	TGTGCCAGCAGCATTTCGACAGGACACACCGGGGAGCTGTTTTTT
TRBV6-1	-	TRBJ2-3	17	-	CASSVTGDSVGGDTQYF	TGTGCCAGCAGTGTCACCGGTGACTCCGTAGGAGGTGATACGCAGTATTTT